These 12 T cell receptor beta chains came from one sample sequenced in a study of cytomegalovirus exposure and HLA in healthy donors. Researchers ran the PCR with 60 Vbeta and 13 Jbeta primers. The table came from immunoSEQ multiplex PCR; TCRdb's copy has only in-frame clones and leaves some out. Among 150,000 to 200,000 clones listed, roughly 80% were seen once. The source material was PBMCs. The origin of the receptors is a male donor in good health and CMV-seropositive.

This rearrangement joins TRBV5-6 to TRBJ2-2; the D gene is possibly TRBD1 (6 bases). This CDR3 comprises 15 residues. Germline CDR1 reads SGHDT; CDR2 reads YYEEEE. Trimming removed 4 bases from V and 4 bases from J, with 14 bases in between. The CDR3: CASSPGQLLTGELFF. CDR3 DNA: TGTGCCAGCAGCCCGGGACAACTACTCACCGGGGAGCTGTTTTTT.

This clone was found once. The rearrangement links TRBV5-1 to TRBJ2-3; TRBD2 matches 10 bases. Germline lookup yields CDR1 SGHRS and CDR2 YFSETQ. CDR3 length equals 15 residues. The V gene end was trimmed by 5 bases and the J gene end by 4 bases; junction bases not matched to a gene: 7. The CDR3 spells CASRRSGRTPDTQYF. The CDR3, as DNA: TGCGCCAGCAGGCGTAGCGGGAGGACCCCAGATACGCAGTATTTT.

The chain employs TRBV28 and TRBJ2-3; 10 positions match TRBD2. With V trimmed by 4 bases and J by 5 bases, 6 bases remained unmatched. The germline V gene has CDR1 MDHEN and CDR2 SYDVKM. The CDR3 covers 15 residues. CDR3 coding DNA: TGTGCCAGCAGTTACATAGCGGGAGGCAGAGATACGCAGTATTTT. Translated: CASSYIAGGRDTQYF. The full variable domain, in which reference TRBV28 and TRBJ2-3 provide the parts outside the CDR3, is DVKVTQSSRYLVKRTGEKVFLECVQDMDHENMFWYRQDPGLGLRLIYFSYDVKMKEKGDIPEGYSVSREKKERFSLILESASTNQTSMYLCASSYIAGGRDTQYFGPGTRLTVL.

This clone was seen only once. This chain connects TRBV30 to TRBJ1-1; tentative D call: TRBD1 (5 bases). The CDR3 has 13 amino acids. With 3 bases removed from V and 5 bases from J, the gap between germline ends came to 13 bases. Germline CDR1 GTSNPN, CDR2 SVGIG (reference sequence). The DNA of the CDR3 is TGTGCCTGGAGGGGGACTGGCAGGACTGAAGCTTTCTTT. Encoded protein: CAWRGTGRTEAFF.

The chain is built from TRBV7-9 and TRBJ2-7, with D tentatively TRBD2 (7 bases). Trimming pared 5 bases from V and 2 bases from J, leaving 19 bases between. This CDR3 comprises 16 residues. CDR1 and CDR2 (germline): SEHNR, FQNEAQ (reference sequence). The CDR3 DNA reads TGTGCCAGCAGCCACACGGCGGGGGCTGGGGCCTACGAGCAGTACTTC. This encodes CASSHTAGAGAYEQYF.

The V call is TRBV18, the J call TRBJ1-2; 9 positions match TRBD1. Germline-derived CDR1 and CDR2 are KGHSH and LQKENI. V shed 3 bases, J shed 5 bases, and the junction held 4 bases outside the gene matches. This CDR3 is built from 14 residues. The CDR3 DNA is TGTGCCAGCTCACCCGGACAGGGGTTTTATGGCTACACCTTC. It yields the protein CASSPGQGFYGYTF.

The chain couples TRBV7-2 to TRBJ2-3, with 7 positions matching TRBD2. Germline lookup yields CDR1 SGHTA and CDR2 FQGNSA. V was pared by 2 bases and J by 6 bases, with 8 bases of the junction left unmatched. There are 15 residues in the CDR3. The CDR3 reads CASSLTGLGSDTQYF. The CDR3 coding sequence is TGTGCCAGCAGCTTAACCGGACTAGGATCCGATACGCAGTATTTT.

This clone was found a few times. The chain employs TRBV15 and TRBJ1-5; D unresolved. CDR1 is LNHNV and CDR2 is YYDKDF in the germline V gene (reference sequence). The CDR3 extends over 15 amino acids. Trimming left V 0 bases short and J 1 base short, with 7 bases between. CDR3: CATSRDTLSNQPQHF. The CDR3 nucleotides read TGTGCCACCAGCAGAGACACTCTGAGCAATCAGCCCCAGCATTTT.

This chain connects TRBV5-1 to TRBJ2-3, with a tentative D call TRBD2 (5 bases). The CDR3 length is 14 residues. V lost 6 bases to trimming and J lost 1 base, with 12 bases between them. Germline V CDR1 and CDR2: SGHRS, YFSETQ. Here the CDR3 DNA reads TGCGCCAGCAAGAAGGGTAGCGGCACAGATACGCAGTATTTT. Translation: CASKKGSGTDTQYF.

The chain carries TRBV5-1 and TRBJ2-1; tentatively, D is TRBD1 (5 bases). Germline V lookup: CDR1 SGHRS, CDR2 YFSETQ. V was shortened by 0 bases and J by 4 bases, with 8 bases between the two germline ends. The CDR3 loop spans 14 amino acids. In DNA form, the CDR3 reads TGCGCCAGCAGCTTGGCGGACATGTACAATGAGCAGTTCTTC. This codes for CASSLADMYNEQFF.

This clone was picked up one time. The rearrangement joins TRBV18 to TRBJ2-2; D possibly corresponds to TRBD2 (5 bases). The CDR3 is 14 residues long. V was clipped by 0 bases and J by 4 bases, with 6 bases between them. Germline V gives CDR1 KGHSH, CDR2 LQKENI. Here the CDR3 reads CASSPPAGTGELFF. The CDR3 region has the DNA TGTGCCAGCTCACCACCGGCGGGCACCGGGGAGCTGTTTTTT.

This clone showed up just once. The chain employs TRBV11-2 and TRBJ2-6; 7 nucleotides align to TRBD1. Germline V lookup: CDR1 SGHAT, CDR2 FQNNGV. J gave up 4 bases and V 1 base, and 10 bases lay outside the gene matches. There are 18 residues in the CDR3. CDR3 amino acids: CASSLGQGVPWGANVLTF. In DNA, the CDR3 is TGTGCCAGCAGCTTAGGGCAGGGGGTCCCGTGGGGGGCCAACGTCCTGACTTTC.